The clone carrying this T cell receptor (beta chain) was detected only a few times. Its antigen remains unidentified. On the basis of clinical symptoms, serum thyroxine and TRAb, thyroid ultrasound and orbital computed tomography, diagnoses were made. An approximately 9.8 ml volume of fresh peripheral blood provided the PBMCs. This specimen comes from a study of T cells in Graves' hyperthyroidism and ophthalmopathy. The wider study: Peripheral blood specimens were obtained at initial diagnosis, prior to any treatment. Study conclusions and caveats: Blood samples included most of the expanded thyroid clonotypes exceeding 0.001.

The CDR3 regions of TCR beta were amplified from RNA transcripts. In the first-round RT-PCR of the TCR CDR3, the HTBI primer set was used. Each CDR3 protein gets one entry after TCRdb re-called the multiplex PCR reads with MiXCR. The sample consists of about 400,000 distinct CDR3 sequences, more than 15% of them appearing once. V was cut by 6 bases and J by 0 bases, with 15 bases left in between. Per the germline V gene, CDR1 is KGHDR and CDR2 is SFDVKD. This CDR3 is built from 16 residues. Sequenced material: blood. The rearrangement joins TRBV24-1 to TRBJ2-3; possibly TRBD2 for D (5 bases). The clonotype was recovered from a woman between 18 and 30 years old with Graves' hyperthyroidism that later progressed to Graves' ophthalmopathy. CDR3 region: CATSSGRSASTDTQYF. The CDR3 bases are TGTGCCACCAGTAGTGGGAGATCGGCTAGCACAGATACGCAGTATTTT.